The rows below give T cell receptor beta chains drawn from one sample of a study of CD4 and CD8 cells across lung adenocarcinoma regions. MiXCR was run by TCRdb on the PCR reads, yielding one entry per CDR3 protein. This sample yields under 30,000 distinct CDR3 sequences, of which 50% to 55% are seen a single time; about 45% belongs to the top ten. Sequenced input: CD8+ T cells from the center of a lung tumor. The origin of the receptors is a male donor with lung adenocarcinoma. The CD4 and CD8 labels of this study may be unreliable. CDR3s include the opening cysteine and the closing phenylalanine or tryptophan.

cdr3_length: 17
v_call: TRBV6-1
j_call: .
cdr3_aa: CASSEAHGTSSPTKQYF

cdr3_length: 14
v_call: TRBV6-1
j_call: .
cdr3_aa: CASIGAGEQDIQYF

cdr3_length: 16
v_call: TRBV6-1
j_call: TRBJ2-1
cdr3_aa: CASSETWTSGTDAQYF

cdr3_length: 14
v_call: TRBV11-2
j_call: .
cdr3_aa: CASSLEPTGREQYF

cdr3_length: 16
v_call: TRBV6-1
j_call: TRBJ2-3
cdr3_aa: CASGGSGGGDFDTQYF

cdr3_length: 18
v_call: TRBV6-5
j_call: TRBJ2-5
cdr3_aa: CASSYAGPGGRAPDTQYF

cdr3_length: 19
v_call: TRBV27
j_call: TRBJ2-5
cdr3_aa: CASSSLSGTSGGARETQYF

cdr3_length: 13
v_call: TRBV7-2
j_call: TRBJ2-1
cdr3_aa: CASSLGARAEQFF

cdr3_length: 16
v_call: TRBV4-1
j_call: .
cdr3_aa: CASSQAGASSTDTQYF

cdr3_length: 15
v_call: TRBV7-9
j_call: TRBJ1-5
cdr3_aa: CASSFGSTGNQPQHF

cdr3_length: 16
v_call: TRBV10-1
j_call: TRBJ1-2
cdr3_aa: CASSDGGGGQCYGYTF

cdr3_length: 16
v_call: TRBV10-2
j_call: TRBJ1-5
cdr3_aa: CASSESKGHVNQPLHF

cdr3_length: 16
v_call: TRBV6-1
j_call: TRBJ2-4
cdr3_aa: CASSDAGLGAENIQYF

cdr3_length: 13
v_call: TRBV6-1
j_call: TRBJ2-5
cdr3_aa: CASSEVRWETQYF

cdr3_length: 17
v_call: TRBV6-1
j_call: TRBJ2-6
cdr3_aa: CASTTIQGDSGAYVLNF

cdr3_length: 15
v_call: TRBV6-1
j_call: TRBJ2-5
cdr3_aa: CACRGLAGGSETQYF

cdr3_length: 15
v_call: TRBV27
j_call: TRBJ2-4
cdr3_aa: CASTSGLRAKNTQYF